The 21 T cell receptor beta chains presented below share a single source sample, sequenced in a study of T cells after yellow fever vaccination. TCRdb reprocessed the 5' RACE reads via MiXCR and lists one record per CDR3 protein. Here the sample spans about 73,000 distinct CDR3 sequences, almost 8% being singletons. The sample here was CD8+ T cells sorted from PBMCs, taken on the day of the yellow fever booster vaccination. These receptors originate from a man aged 25 to 40 who received the YFV17D yellow fever vaccine.

The chain employs TRBV2 and TRBJ2-3; 9 nucleotides align to TRBD1. Trimming took 6 bases from V and 4 from J; bases not matched to a gene: 2. This CDR3 spans 13 amino acids. In germline, CDR1 is SNHLY, CDR2 FYNNEI. The CDR3 DNA reads TGTGCCAGCAGGGGGACAGGGCCAGATACGCAGTATTTT. The encoded protein is CASRGTGPDTQYF.

To note about this clonotype: At one end the junction does not follow the germline gene, possibly because of a read error. CDR3 in amino acids: CASSDGGLAGGEEDF. The CDR3 coding sequence is TGTGCCAGCAGTGATGGGGGACTAGCGGGAGGAGAGGAGGACTTC. The V and J genes are TRBV6-2 or TRBV6-3 and TRBJ2-7; 15 bases are a match to TRBD2. The CDR3 consists of 15 residues. CDR1 is MNHEY and CDR2 is SVGEGT in the germline V gene.

The chain links TRBV5-4 to TRBJ1-2, with 10 bases fitting TRBD1. The CDR3 length is 14 residues. Germline V lookup: CDR1 SGHNT, CDR2 YYREEE (reference sequence). V was clipped by 3 bases and J by 5 bases; unmatched bases: 4. For the CDR3, the DNA is TGTGCCAGCAGCTCGACAGGGGGCTTTTATGGCTACACCTTC. This codes for CASSSTGGFYGYTF. The variable domain in full, with the rest retrieved from reference TRBV5-4 and TRBJ1-2, is ETGVTQSPTHLIKTRGQQVTLRCSSQSGHNTVSWYQQALGQGPQFIFQYYREEENGRGNFPPRFSGLQFPNYSSELNVNALELDDSALYLCASSSTGGFYGYTFGSGTRLTVV.

A note on this clonotype: This may be a read error, as it is one base from a much larger clone. The rearrangement links TRBV6-2 or TRBV6-3 to TRBJ2-7; 7 bases line up with TRBD2. Per the germline V gene, CDR1 is MNHEY and CDR2 is SVGEGT. The CDR3 loop spans 13 amino acids. DNA for the CDR3: TGTGCCAGCACTTACGCGGGAGCCTACGAGCAGTACTTC. This codes for CASTYAGAYEQYF.

The table lists this clonotype with many counts. The chain uses TRBV5-1 and TRBJ1-5, with 8 positions matching TRBD1. CDR1 and CDR2 (germline): SGHRS, YFSETQ. V shed 7 bases, J shed 4 bases, and the junction held 7 bases outside the gene matches. The CDR3 sequence is 14 residues long. The CDR3 DNA is TGCGCCAGCGTAGCCCACAGGGGGAATCAGCCCCAGCATTTT. This translates into CASVAHRGNQPQHF.

For the CDR3, the DNA is TGTGCCAGCAGTTTGACGAGGATCGACGAGCAGTACTTC. Translation gives CASSLTRIDEQYF. The gene calls are TRBV27 and TRBJ2-7; D is unclear. Germline V CDR1 and CDR2: MNHEY, SMNVEV (reference sequence). This CDR3 comprises 13 residues. The ends were cut back, 3 bases at V and 5 bases at J, with 11 bases in the middle.

There are a few counts of this clonotype. V usage is TRBV11-3 and J usage is TRBJ2-1; 11 bases are shared with TRBD2. CDR1 and CDR2 from the germline V gene are SGHNT and YENEEA. After removal of 0 bases from V and 1 base from J, the junction contained 2 bases not matched to a gene. The CDR3 has 17 residues. CDR3 amino acids: CASSLEGTSGSYNEQFF. DNA of the CDR3: TGTGCCAGCAGCTTAGAGGGGACTAGCGGATCCTACAATGAGCAGTTCTTC. Variable domain in full (rest from reference TRBV11-3 and TRBJ2-1): EAGVVQSPRYKIIEKKQPVAFWCNPISGHNTLYWYLQNLGQGPELLIRYENEEAVDDSQLPKDRFSAERLKGVDSTLKIQPAELGDSAVYLCASSLEGTSGSYNEQFFGPGTRLTVL.

The table lists this clonotype with a few counts. The V call is TRBV4-3, the J call TRBJ1-1; D is uncertain. Germline assignment: CDR1 LGHNA and CDR2 YSLEER. Trimming stripped 0 bases from V and 0 bases from J, with 8 bases between. The CDR3 length is 15 residues. DNA of the CDR3: TGCGCCAGCAGCCAAGATAGGGTTTTGAACACTGAAGCTTTCTTT. Translated: CASSQDRVLNTEAFF.

Comment on this clonotype: Relative to the germline gene, one junction end is altered; a read error may explain this. The chain links TRBV20-1 to TRBJ2-2; 9 bases are a match to TRBD2. Germline V CDR1 and CDR2: DFQATT, SNEGSKA (reference sequence). The CDR3 spans 17 residues. CDR3 protein: CCARDLGAGGLAGELFF. As DNA, the CDR3 is TGCTGTGCTAGAGATCTCGGGGCGGGAGGGCTAGCCGGGGAGCTGTTTTTT.

This clonotype was observed at least ten times. The chain links TRBV7-9 to TRBJ2-1; a weak D match, TRBD2 (6 bases). The CDR3 is 15 amino acids. V was pared by 4 bases and J by 3 bases, with 13 bases between. Germline V CDR1 and CDR2: SEHNR, FQNEAQ (reference sequence). Here the CDR3 reads CASSSLPGLYNEQFF. CDR3 bases: TGTGCCAGCAGCTCTTTACCGGGACTCTACAATGAGCAGTTCTTC. The variable domain in full, completed from reference TRBV7-9 and TRBJ2-1, reads DTGVSQNPRHKITKRGQNVTFRCDPISEHNRLYWYRQTLGQGPEFLTYFQNEAQLEKSRLLSDRFSAERPKGSFSTLEIQRTEQGDSAMYLCASSSLPGLYNEQFFGPGTRLTVL.

The chain combines TRBV29-1 with TRBJ1-5; 8 nucleotides agree with TRBD1. CDR1 is SQVTM, CDR2 ANQGSEA, per germline. With 4 bases clipped from V and 7 bases from J, the junction kept 9 bases outside the gene matches. The CDR3 has 14 residues. The CDR3 bases are TGCAGCGTTGCCCAGGGGGCCTTATCCCAGCCCCAGCATTTT. The encoded protein is CSVAQGALSQPQHF. Using reference TRBV29-1 and TRBJ1-5 for the parts outside the CDR3, the full variable domain is SAVISQKPSRDICQRGTSLTIQCQVDSQVTMMFWYRQQPGQSLTLIATANQGSEATYESGFVIDKFPISRPNLTFSTLTVSNMSPEDSSIYLCSVAQGALSQPQHFGDGTRLSIL.

The J gene is TRBJ1-2, the V gene TRBV7-9; no definite D call. With 5 bases removed from V and 4 bases from J, the gap between germline ends came to 11 bases. The CDR3 contains 13 residues. CDR1 and CDR2 (germline): SEHNR, FQNEAQ (reference sequence). The CDR3 loop reads CASSQNLFYGYTF. CDR3 nucleotide sequence: TGTGCCAGCAGCCAAAATCTATTCTATGGCTACACCTTC.

There are a few counts of this clonotype. The chain joins TRBV2 to TRBJ1-2, with D perhaps TRBD1 (5 bases). The CDR3 is made up of 11 amino acids. Trimming shortened V by 9 bases and J by 8 bases, and 13 bases separated the two germline ends. In germline, CDR1 is SNHLY, CDR2 FYNNEI. The CDR3 DNA reads as TGTGCCAGTGGGGACCGCCTCGGCTACACCTTC. Residues: CASGDRLGYTF.

V usage is TRBV4-2 and J usage is TRBJ2-6; D is unclear. The germline CDR1 and CDR2 sequences are LGHNA and YNFKEQ. V was trimmed by 0 bases and J by 0 bases, leaving 6 bases between them. CDR3 length: 16 residues. The CDR3 reads CASSQDADSGANVLTF. The DNA for the CDR3 is TGTGCCAGCAGCCAAGACGCGGACTCTGGGGCCAACGTCCTGACTTTC.

This clonotype has at least ten counts. V gene TRBV7-2 combines with J gene TRBJ2-7; 9 bases are a match to TRBD1. CDR1 is SGHTA and CDR2 is FQGNSA in the germline V gene. The CDR3 covers 15 residues. With 2 bases clipped from V and 6 bases from J, the junction kept 8 bases outside the gene matches. In DNA, the CDR3 is TGTGCCAGCAGCTTATCCGGGACAGGGTTTCGCGAGCAGTACTTC. The encoded protein is CASSLSGTGFREQYF.

Worth noting for this clonotype: An end of the junction does not agree with germline; a read error may underlie this. This chain uses TRBV20-1 with TRBJ2-2; TRBD2 is a possible D gene (6 bases). Germline V lookup: CDR1 DFQATT, CDR2 SNEGSKA (reference sequence). This CDR3 is 13 amino acids long. The CDR3 spells CRGLSTNTGELFF. In nucleotides, the CDR3 is TGCAGGGGACTTAGCACGAATACCGGGGAGCTGTTTTTT.

This clonotype was recorded at least ten times. The chain joins TRBV7-9 to TRBJ2-7, with 9 bases fitting TRBD2. CDR3 length: 15 amino acids. CDR1 is SEHNR and CDR2 is FQNEAQ in the germline V gene (reference sequence). Unmatched junction bases numbered 9, after V lost 3 bases and J lost 6 bases. The CDR3 sequence: CASSFRLAGPGEQYF. In nucleotides, the CDR3 is TGTGCCAGCAGCTTTCGCCTAGCGGGACCGGGCGAGCAGTACTTC. Combining the CDR3 with reference TRBV7-9 and TRBJ2-7 gives the whole variable domain DTGVSQNPRHKITKRGQNVTFRCDPISEHNRLYWYRQTLGQGPEFLTYFQNEAQLEKSRLLSDRFSAERPKGSFSTLEIQRTEQGDSAMYLCASSFRLAGPGEQYFGPGTRLTVT.

This chain uses TRBV27 with TRBJ1-4; D remains unclear. Per the germline V gene, CDR1 is MNHEY and CDR2 is SMNVEV (reference sequence). Between the trimmed V and J ends, which lost 5 bases and 0 bases, there was a span of 16 bases. The CDR3 spans 17 residues. The CDR3 protein is CASSTSHRPSTNEKLFF. In DNA form, the CDR3 reads TGTGCCAGCAGTACCTCCCATAGGCCATCAACTAATGAAAAACTGTTTTTT.

Ten or more counts support this clonotype. This sequence joins TRBV5-1 and TRBJ2-5; maybe TRBD2 (5 bases). V gave up 6 bases and J gave up 5 bases, with 23 bases separating them. The CDR3 length is 16 residues. CDR1 is SGHRS and CDR2 is YFSETQ in the germline V gene. The CDR3 nucleotides read TGCGCCAGCACCCCTCGCTTCGTCGAGGGAGCGGAGACCCAGTACTTC. Encoded protein: CASTPRFVEGAETQYF.

This clonotype was seen at least ten times. The V and J genes are TRBV6-2 or TRBV6-3 and TRBJ2-1; TRBD1 matches 8 bases. J was trimmed by 6 bases and V by 6 bases; bases with no gene match: 4. Germline lookup yields CDR1 MNHEY and CDR2 SVGEGT. The CDR3 runs 13 residues. The CDR3 protein is CASSRGTGNEQFF. The CDR3 DNA sequence: TGTGCCAGCAGCAGGGGGACAGGCAATGAGCAGTTCTTC.

As concerns this clonotype: A much more abundant neighbour one base away suggests this may be a read error. The chain uses TRBV4-3 and TRBJ2-2; D not certain. The V gene lost 0 bases and the J gene lost 5 bases, with 13 bases spanning the gap. This CDR3 has 16 amino acids. Per the germline V gene, CDR1 is LGHNA and CDR2 is YSLEER. The CDR3 DNA is TGCGCCAGCAGCCAAGATGTTCCGCGGACGACCGGGGAGCTGTTTTTT. It specifies CASSQDVPRTTGELFF.